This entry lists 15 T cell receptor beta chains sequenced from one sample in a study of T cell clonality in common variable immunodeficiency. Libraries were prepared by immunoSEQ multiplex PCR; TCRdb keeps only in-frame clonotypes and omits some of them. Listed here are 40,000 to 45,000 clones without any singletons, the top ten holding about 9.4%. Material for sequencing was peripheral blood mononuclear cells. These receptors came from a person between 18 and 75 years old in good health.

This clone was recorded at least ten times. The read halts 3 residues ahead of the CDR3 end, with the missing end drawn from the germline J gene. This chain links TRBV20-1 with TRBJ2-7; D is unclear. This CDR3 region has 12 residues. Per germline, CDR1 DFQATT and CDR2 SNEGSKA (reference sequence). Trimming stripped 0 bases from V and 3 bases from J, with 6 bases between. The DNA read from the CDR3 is TGCAGTGCTAGAGATTCACTCTACGAG. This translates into CSARDSLYE. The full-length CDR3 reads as CSARDSLYEQYF.

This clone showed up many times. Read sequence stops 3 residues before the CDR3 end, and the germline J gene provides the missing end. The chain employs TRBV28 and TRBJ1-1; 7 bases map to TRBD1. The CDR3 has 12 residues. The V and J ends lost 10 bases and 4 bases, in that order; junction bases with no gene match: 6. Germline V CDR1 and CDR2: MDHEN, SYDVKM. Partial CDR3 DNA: TGTGCCACCAGAAACAGGGGCACTGAA. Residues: CATRNRGTE. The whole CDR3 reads CATRNRGTEAFF.

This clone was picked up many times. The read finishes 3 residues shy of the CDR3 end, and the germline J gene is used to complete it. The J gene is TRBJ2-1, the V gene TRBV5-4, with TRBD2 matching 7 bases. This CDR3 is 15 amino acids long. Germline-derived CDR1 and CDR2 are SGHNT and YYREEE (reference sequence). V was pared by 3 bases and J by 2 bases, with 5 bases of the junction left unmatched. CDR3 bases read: TGTGCCAGCAGCTCAGATAGCGGGCCCTACAATGAG. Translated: CASSSDSGPYNE. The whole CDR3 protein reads CASSSDSGPYNEQFF.

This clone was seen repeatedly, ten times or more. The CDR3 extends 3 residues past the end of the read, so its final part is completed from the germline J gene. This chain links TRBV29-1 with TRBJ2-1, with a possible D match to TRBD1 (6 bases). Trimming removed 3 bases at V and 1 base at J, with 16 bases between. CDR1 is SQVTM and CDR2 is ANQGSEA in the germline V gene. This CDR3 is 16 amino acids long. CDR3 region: CSVDTPRGPSYNEQFF. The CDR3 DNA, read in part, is TGCAGCGTTGATACCCCCAGGGGTCCTTCCTACAATGAG.

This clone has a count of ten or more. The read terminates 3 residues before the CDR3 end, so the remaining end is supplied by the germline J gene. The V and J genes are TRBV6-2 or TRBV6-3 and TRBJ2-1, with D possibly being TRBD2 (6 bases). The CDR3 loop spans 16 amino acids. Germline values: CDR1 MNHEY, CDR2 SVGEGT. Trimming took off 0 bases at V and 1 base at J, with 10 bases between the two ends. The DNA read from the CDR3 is TGTGCCAGCAGTTACTCGAGTAGCGGTTCCTACAATGAG. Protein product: CASSYSSSGSYNE. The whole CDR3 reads CASSYSSSGSYNEQFF.

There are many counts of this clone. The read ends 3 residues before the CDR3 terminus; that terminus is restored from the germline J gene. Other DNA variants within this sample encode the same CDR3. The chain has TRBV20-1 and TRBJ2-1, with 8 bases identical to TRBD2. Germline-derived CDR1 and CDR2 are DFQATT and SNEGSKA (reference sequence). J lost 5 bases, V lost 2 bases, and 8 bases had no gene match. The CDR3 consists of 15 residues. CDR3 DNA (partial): TGCAGTGCTAGATTAGCGGGGAGAAGGGACAATGAG. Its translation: CSARLAGRRDNE. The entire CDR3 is CSARLAGRRDNEQFF.

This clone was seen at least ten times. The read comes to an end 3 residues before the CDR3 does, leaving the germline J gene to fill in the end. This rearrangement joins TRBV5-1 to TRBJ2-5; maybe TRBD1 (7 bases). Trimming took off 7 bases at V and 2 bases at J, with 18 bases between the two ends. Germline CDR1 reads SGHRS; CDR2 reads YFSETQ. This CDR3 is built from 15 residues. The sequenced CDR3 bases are TGCGCCAGCGAACTGATACCAGGGGGGCAAGAGACC. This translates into CASELIPGGQET. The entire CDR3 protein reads CASELIPGGQETQYF. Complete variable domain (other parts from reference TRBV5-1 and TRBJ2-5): KAGVTQTPRYLIKTRGQQVTLSCSPISGHRSVSWYQQTPGQGLQFLFEYFSETQRNKGNFPGRFSGRQFSNSRSEMNVSTLELGDSALYLCASELIPGGQETQYFGPGTRLLVL.

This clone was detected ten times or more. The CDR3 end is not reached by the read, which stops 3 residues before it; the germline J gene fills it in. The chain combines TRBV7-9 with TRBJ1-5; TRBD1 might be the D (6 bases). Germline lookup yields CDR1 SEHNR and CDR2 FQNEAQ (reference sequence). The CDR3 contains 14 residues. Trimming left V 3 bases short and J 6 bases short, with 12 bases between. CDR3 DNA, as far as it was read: TGTGCCAGCAGCTTGGGGGGGGCCGGTCAGCCC. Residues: CASSLGGAGQP. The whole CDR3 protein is CASSLGGAGQPQHF.

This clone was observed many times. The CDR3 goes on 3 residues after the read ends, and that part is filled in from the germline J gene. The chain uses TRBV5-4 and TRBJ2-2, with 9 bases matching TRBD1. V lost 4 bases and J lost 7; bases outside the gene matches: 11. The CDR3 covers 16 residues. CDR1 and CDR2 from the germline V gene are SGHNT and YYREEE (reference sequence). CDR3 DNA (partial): TGTGCCAGCAGCGTACCGGGACAGGGTGTGAGCGGGGAG. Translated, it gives CASSVPGQGVSGE. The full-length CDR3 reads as CASSVPGQGVSGELFF.

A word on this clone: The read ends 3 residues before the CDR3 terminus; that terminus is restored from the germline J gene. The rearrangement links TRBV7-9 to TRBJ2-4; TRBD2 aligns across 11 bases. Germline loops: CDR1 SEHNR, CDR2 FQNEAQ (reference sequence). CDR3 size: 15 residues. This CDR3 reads CASSFRTSGRDNQYF. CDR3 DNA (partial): TGTGCCAGCAGCTTCAGGACTAGCGGGCGTGATAAT.

The CDR3 DNA, read in part, is TGTGCCAGTAGGAGGGACAGGGGAAAAGGC. Its protein is CASRRDRGKG. The entire CDR3 protein is CASRRDRGKGYTF. The chain couples TRBV19 to TRBJ1-2; 10 bases match TRBD1. The read ends 3 residues before the CDR3 terminus; that terminus is restored from the germline J gene. In germline, CDR1 is LNHDA, CDR2 SQIVND (reference sequence). CDR3 length equals 13 residues.

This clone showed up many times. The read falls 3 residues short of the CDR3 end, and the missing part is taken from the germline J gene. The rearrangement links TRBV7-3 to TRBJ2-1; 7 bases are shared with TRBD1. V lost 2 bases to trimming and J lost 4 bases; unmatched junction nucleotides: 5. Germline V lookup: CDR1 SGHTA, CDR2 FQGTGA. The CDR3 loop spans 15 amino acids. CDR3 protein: CASSLDRVGYNEQFF. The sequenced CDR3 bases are TGTGCCAGCAGCTTAGACAGGGTGGGGTACAATGAG.

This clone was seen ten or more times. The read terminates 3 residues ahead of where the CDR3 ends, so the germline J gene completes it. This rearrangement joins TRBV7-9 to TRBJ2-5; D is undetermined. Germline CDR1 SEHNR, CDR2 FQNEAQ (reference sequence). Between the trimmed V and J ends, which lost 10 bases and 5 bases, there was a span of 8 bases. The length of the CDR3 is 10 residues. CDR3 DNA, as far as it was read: TGTGCCACCCAGATGGAGACC. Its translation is CATQMET. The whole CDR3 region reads CATQMETQYF.

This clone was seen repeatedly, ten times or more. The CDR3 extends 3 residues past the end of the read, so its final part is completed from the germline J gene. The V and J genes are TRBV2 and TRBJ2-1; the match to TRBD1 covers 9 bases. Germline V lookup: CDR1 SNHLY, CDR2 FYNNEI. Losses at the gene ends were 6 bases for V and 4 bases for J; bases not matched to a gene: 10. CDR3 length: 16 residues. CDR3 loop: CASSSKGTGLYNEQFF. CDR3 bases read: TGTGCCAGCAGCAGTAAGGGGACAGGGCTGTACAATGAG.

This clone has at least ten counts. CDR3 amino acids: CSAIDRGLGGYTF. Incomplete CDR3 DNA: TGCAGTGCAATCGACAGGGGACTGGGGGGC. The chain carries TRBV20-1 and TRBJ1-2, with TRBD1 identical over 8 bases. The CDR3 goes on 3 residues after the read ends, and that part is filled in from the germline J gene. The CDR3 length is 13 residues. The germline CDR1 and CDR2 sequences are DFQATT and SNEGSKA (reference sequence).